This paragraph reports one TCR beta chain. Method: immunoSEQ multiplex PCR; TCRdb's copy keeps in-frame clones and lacks some. Of about 140,000 clones detected, 91% appear once; the ten largest clones hold approximately 2.9%. Trimming pared 4 bases from V and 4 bases from J, leaving 19 bases between. Germline-derived CDR1 and CDR2 are MNHNS and SASEGT. The CDR3 sequence is 17 residues long. This record belongs to a study of control samples from healthy donors and cancer patients. The chain uses TRBV6-1 and TRBJ1-4; tentative D call: TRBD1 (5 bases). This receptor was obtained from a man aged 30 to 45 in good health. Material: blood. The CDR3, as DNA: TGTGCCAGCAGTGCCGGGGGGGACCCAGGTAGTAATGAAAAACTGTTTTTT. Translation gives CASSAGGDPGSNEKLFF.